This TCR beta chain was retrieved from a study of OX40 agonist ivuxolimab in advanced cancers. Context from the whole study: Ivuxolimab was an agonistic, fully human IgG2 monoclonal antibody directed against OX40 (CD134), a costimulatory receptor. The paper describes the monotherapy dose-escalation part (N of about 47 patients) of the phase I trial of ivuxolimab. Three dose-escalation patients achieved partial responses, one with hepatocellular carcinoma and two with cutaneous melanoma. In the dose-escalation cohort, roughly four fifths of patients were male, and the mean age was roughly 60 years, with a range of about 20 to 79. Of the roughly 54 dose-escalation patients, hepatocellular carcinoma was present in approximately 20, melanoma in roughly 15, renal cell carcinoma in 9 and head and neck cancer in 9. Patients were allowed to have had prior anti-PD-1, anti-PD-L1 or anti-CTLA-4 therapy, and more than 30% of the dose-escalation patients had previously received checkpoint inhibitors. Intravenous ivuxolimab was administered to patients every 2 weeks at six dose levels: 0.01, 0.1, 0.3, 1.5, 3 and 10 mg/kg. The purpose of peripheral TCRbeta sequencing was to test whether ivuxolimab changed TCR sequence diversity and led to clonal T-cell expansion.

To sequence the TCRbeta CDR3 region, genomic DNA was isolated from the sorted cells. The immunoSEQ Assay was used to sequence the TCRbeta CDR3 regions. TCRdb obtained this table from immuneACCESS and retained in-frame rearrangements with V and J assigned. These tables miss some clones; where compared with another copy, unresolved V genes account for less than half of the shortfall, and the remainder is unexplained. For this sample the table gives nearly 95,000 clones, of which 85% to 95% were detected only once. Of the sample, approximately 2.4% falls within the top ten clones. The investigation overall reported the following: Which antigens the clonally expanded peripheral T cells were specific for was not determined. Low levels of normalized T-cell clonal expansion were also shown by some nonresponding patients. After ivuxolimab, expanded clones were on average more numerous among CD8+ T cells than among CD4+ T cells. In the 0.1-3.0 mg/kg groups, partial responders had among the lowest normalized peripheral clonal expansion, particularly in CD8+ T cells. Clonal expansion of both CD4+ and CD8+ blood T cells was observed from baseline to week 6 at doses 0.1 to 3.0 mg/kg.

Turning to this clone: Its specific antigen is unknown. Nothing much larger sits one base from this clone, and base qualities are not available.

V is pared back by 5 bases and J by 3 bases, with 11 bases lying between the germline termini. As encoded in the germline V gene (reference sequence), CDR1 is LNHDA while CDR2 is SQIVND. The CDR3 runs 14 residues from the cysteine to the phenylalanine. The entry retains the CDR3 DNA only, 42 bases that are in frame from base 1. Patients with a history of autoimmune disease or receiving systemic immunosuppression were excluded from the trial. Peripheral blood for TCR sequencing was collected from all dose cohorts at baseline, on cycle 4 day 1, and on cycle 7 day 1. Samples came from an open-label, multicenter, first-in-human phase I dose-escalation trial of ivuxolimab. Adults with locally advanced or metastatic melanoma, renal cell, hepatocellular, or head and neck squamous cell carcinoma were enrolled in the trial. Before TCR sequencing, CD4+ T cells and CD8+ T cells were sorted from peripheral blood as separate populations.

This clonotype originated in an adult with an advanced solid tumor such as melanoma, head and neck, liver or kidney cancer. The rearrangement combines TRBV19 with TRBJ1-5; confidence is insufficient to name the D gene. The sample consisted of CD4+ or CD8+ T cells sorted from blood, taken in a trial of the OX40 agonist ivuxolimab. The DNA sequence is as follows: TGTGCCAGTAGTTTCCCCAGGCCCAATCAGCCCCAGCATTTT. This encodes CASSFPRPNQPQHF.